Below are 21 T cell receptor beta chains sequenced from a single sample in a study of CD4 T cells in relation to SARS-CoV-2 and coronaviruses. Before the COVID-19 pandemic, during about 2010-2019, CD4+ T cells were taken from unexposed donors. Isolation of CD4+ T cells took place after less than 13 days in culture. Profiling relied on immunoSEQ multiplex PCR, and the TCRdb table lists in-frame clones only, not all of them. The sample has some 22,000 clones, about four fifths seen once. Their cognate antigens are unknown. The sample was CD4+ T cells from PBMCs, cultured in vitro. The receptors come from a human donor in good health.

This clone has a single count. This chain's CDR3 is CASSRTDSPLHF. In DNA, the CDR3 is TGTGCCAGCTCACGGACAGATTCACCCCTCCACTTT. The rearrangement joins TRBV18 to TRBJ1-6, with D tentatively TRBD1 (6 bases). Germline loops: CDR1 KGHSH, CDR2 LQKENI. The V end was cut by 4 bases, the J end by 8 bases, with 6 bases between. The CDR3 extends over 12 amino acids.

The chain recombines TRBV11-1 with TRBJ2-2; D is perhaps TRBD2 (5 bases). V lost 5 bases and J 5 bases, leaving 12 bases between the germline ends. The length of the CDR3 is 14 residues. Germline CDR1 SGHAT, CDR2 FQDESV (reference sequence). The DNA of the CDR3 is TGTGCCAGCAGCCCTATTCGCGGGACCGGGGAGCTGTTTTTT. It specifies CASSPIRGTGELFF.

In this sample, this clone turned up a few times. The chain uses TRBV19 and TRBJ2-7; D assignment may be TRBD1 or TRBD2 (5 bases each). This CDR3 comprises 12 residues. CDR1 and CDR2 from the germline V gene are LNHDA and SQIVND (reference sequence). The V gene lost 2 bases and the J gene lost 6 bases, with 8 bases spanning the gap. The CDR3 sequence is CASSIQGAEQYF. The CDR3 coding sequence is TGTGCCAGTAGTATACAGGGAGCCGAGCAGTACTTC.

The rearrangement links TRBV9 to TRBJ2-1, with 11 bases that match TRBD2. This CDR3 has 16 amino acids. Germline CDR1 SGDLS, CDR2 YYNGEE. J gave up 2 bases and V 0 bases, and 1 base lay outside the gene matches. CDR3 residues: CASSVGGLAAYNEQFF. The CDR3 DNA reads as TGTGCCAGCAGCGTAGGGGGACTAGCGGCCTACAATGAGCAGTTCTTC.

V gene TRBV10-3 combines with J gene TRBJ2-1; D may be TRBD2 (5 bases). This CDR3 contains 12 residues. Germline V CDR1 and CDR2: ENHRY, SYGVKD. The germline V and J ends were trimmed by 11 bases and 5 bases, with 13 bases remaining between them. The CDR3 region is CALRGLNNEQFF. For the CDR3, the DNA is TGTGCCTTAAGAGGGCTGAACAATGAGCAGTTCTTC.

This clone has just a few counts. The gene calls are TRBV10-1 and TRBJ2-1; 12 bases align to TRBD1. The CDR3 extends over 17 amino acids. Per the germline V gene, CDR1 is WNHNN and CDR2 is SYGVQD (reference sequence). V lost 2 bases and J lost 7; bases outside the gene matches: 9. The CDR3 spells CASSERLGTGGRNEQFF. The CDR3 DNA follows: TGCGCCAGCAGTGAGCGGTTGGGGACAGGGGGCCGAAATGAGCAGTTCTTC.

The chain has TRBV7-9 and TRBJ2-1; the D is unclear. Germline V gene lookup returns CDR1 SEHNR and CDR2 FQNEAQ (reference sequence). This CDR3 is 12 amino acids long. V lost 3 bases, J lost 9 bases, and 9 bases lay in between. As DNA, the CDR3 is TGTGCCAGCAGCTTGCCCGTAGGTGAGCAGTTCTTC. Its translation is CASSLPVGEQFF.

V and J are TRBV3-1 (or the pseudogene TRBV3-2) and TRBJ1-1, with TRBD1 as a possible D gene (6 bases). Germline assignment: CDR1 LGHDT and CDR2 YNNKEL (reference sequence). Trimming took 6 bases from V and 0 from J, leaving 14 bases between them. This CDR3 contains 15 residues. The CDR3 spells CASRKDSPMNTEAFF. The CDR3, as DNA: TGTGCCAGCAGGAAGGACAGTCCAATGAACACTGAAGCTTTCTTT.

In its sample, this clone was seen once. The genes are TRBV30 and TRBJ2-5; D assignment may be TRBD1 or TRBD2 (5 bases each). The germline gives CDR1 GTSNPN, CDR2 SVGIG (reference sequence). Trimming removed 5 bases from V and 0 bases from J, with 16 bases in between. The CDR3 runs to 15 residues. The CDR3 loop reads CAWSEGSQYQETQYF. The CDR3 DNA follows: TGTGCCTGGTCCGAGGGGTCCCAGTACCAAGAGACCCAGTACTTC.

This sequence joins TRBV12-3 or TRBV12-4 and TRBJ1-1, with D uncertain. This CDR3 is built from 11 residues. V was clipped by 1 base and J by 5 bases, with 2 bases between them. In DNA, the CDR3 is TGTGCCAGCAGTTTAGGAACTGAAGCTTTCTTT. It encodes CASSLGTEAFF.

V and J are TRBV6-5 and TRBJ2-7; 10 nucleotides agree with TRBD1. Germline V gives CDR1 MNHEY, CDR2 SVGAGI. The CDR3 totals 15 residues. V lost 2 bases, J lost 4 bases, and 5 bases stayed unmatched. The CDR3 is CASSYRGQGVYEQYF. The CDR3 DNA is TGTGCCAGCAGTTACCGCGGACAGGGGGTATACGAGCAGTACTTC.

The V call is TRBV30, the J call TRBJ1-6, with no clear D. This CDR3 is built from 14 residues. The germline V gene encodes CDR1 GTSNPN and CDR2 SVGIG (reference sequence). Trimming left V 0 bases short and J 8 bases short, with 11 bases between. The CDR3 sequence: CAWSVQGSDSPLHF. The CDR3 DNA reads as TGTGCCTGGAGTGTACAAGGGAGCGATTCACCCCTCCACTTT. The full variable domain, in which reference TRBV30 and TRBJ1-6 provide the parts outside the CDR3, is SQTIHQWPATLVQPVGSPLSLECTVEGTSNPNLYWYRQAAGRGLQLLFYSVGIGQISSEVPQNLSASRPQDRQFILSSKKLLLSDSGFYLCAWSVQGSDSPLHFGNGTRLTVT.

V is TRBV3-1 (or the pseudogene TRBV3-2) and J is TRBJ1-5; weak D call: TRBD1 (5 bases). Per germline, CDR1 LGHDT and CDR2 YNNKEL (reference sequence). Trimming removed 1 base at V and 2 bases at J, with 9 bases between. The CDR3 extends over 15 amino acids. For the CDR3, the DNA is TGTGCCAGCAGCCAAGCGGGAGGGGGCAATCAGCCCCAGCATTTT. It encodes CASSQAGGGNQPQHF.

The rearrangement uses TRBV4-1 and TRBJ1-3; TRBD1 matches at 7 bases. V shed 0 bases and J 4 bases; nucleotides not matched to a gene: 9. The V gene's germline CDR1 is MGHRA and CDR2 YSYEKL. The CDR3 has 17 amino acids. CDR3 in DNA: TGCGCCAGCAGCCAAGATATCGGAGACAGGGTAGGAAACACCATATATTTT. Residues: CASSQDIGDRVGNTIYF.

V usage is TRBV27 and J usage is TRBJ1-1; 7 bases align to TRBD1. Trimming at V came to 1 base and at J to 2 bases, leaving 4 bases not matched to a gene. There are 15 residues in the CDR3. The germline gives CDR1 MNHEY, CDR2 SMNVEV (reference sequence). As DNA, the CDR3 is TGTGCCAGCAGTTTATTAGGACAGGTTAACACTGAAGCTTTCTTT. It encodes CASSLLGQVNTEAFF.

V is TRBV18 and J is TRBJ2-1; 10 bases align to TRBD2. The CDR3 is made up of 17 amino acids. V was clipped by 0 bases and J by 3 bases; unmatched bases: 5. Per germline, CDR1 KGHSH and CDR2 LQKENI. CDR3 residues: CASSPPSAGGFYNEQFF. The CDR3 region has the DNA TGTGCCAGCTCACCACCGTCAGCGGGAGGGTTCTACAATGAGCAGTTCTTC.

This clone was counted a single time. This rearrangement joins TRBV27 to TRBJ2-1, with D tentatively TRBD2 (6 bases). The V end lost 7 bases, the J end lost 3 bases, and 22 bases lay between the germline ends. This CDR3 has 17 residues. Germline CDR1 reads MNHEY; CDR2 reads SMNVEV (reference sequence). CDR3 sequence (DNA): TGTGCCAGCAATCCCGACGTCCGGGCGGGGTACTACAATGAGCAGTTCTTC. It codes for CASNPDVRAGYYNEQFF.

V is TRBV19 and J is TRBJ2-5; no clear D gene. V was clipped by 2 bases and J by 2 bases, with 9 bases between them. The CDR3 is made up of 14 amino acids. Per the germline V gene, CDR1 is LNHDA and CDR2 is SQIVND (reference sequence). The CDR3 nucleotides read TGTGCCAGTAGTATATTTGGCCGACAAGAGACCCAGTACTTC. This encodes CASSIFGRQETQYF.

The gene calls are TRBV4-2 and TRBJ2-3; tentatively, D is TRBD2 (6 bases). The ends were cut back, 3 bases at V and 2 bases at J, with 21 bases in the middle. Germline CDR1 and CDR2: LGHNA and YNFKEQ. This CDR3 comprises 18 residues. CDR3 sequence reads: CASSQTTTGDQNTDTQYF. CDR3 coding DNA: TGTGCCAGCAGCCAGACGACGACGGGGGACCAAAACACAGATACGCAGTATTTT.

The chain carries TRBV6-5 and TRBJ2-3, with D hard to call. Trimming removed 10 bases at V and 2 bases at J, with 19 bases between. Germline CDR1 and CDR2: MNHEY and SVGAGI. This CDR3 has 15 residues. CDR3 nucleotides: TGTGCCACGCGTCGGGCAGGAGACGACACAGATACGCAGTATTTT. Encoded protein: CATRRAGDDTDTQYF.

The rearrangement links TRBV7-8 to TRBJ2-3; 7 bases map to TRBD2. This CDR3 has 14 residues. V was clipped by 5 bases and J by 4 bases; unmatched bases: 6. The V gene's germline CDR1 is SGHVS and CDR2 FQNEAQ. The CDR3 coding sequence is TGTGCCAGCAGCCCCGGACTAGGAGCAGATACGCAGTATTTT. Protein sequence: CASSPGLGADTQYF. Looking up the rest from reference TRBV7-8 and TRBJ2-3 gives the full variable domain: GAGVSQSPRYKVAKRGQDVALRCDPISGHVSLFWYQQALGQGPEFLTYFQNEAQLDKSGLPSDRFFAERPEGSVSTLKIQRTQQEDSAVYLCASSPGLGADTQYFGPGTRLTVL.